This T cell receptor beta chain was captured by sequencing in a study of T cells in Graves' hyperthyroidism and ophthalmopathy (dated by TCRdb to the late 2010s). With regard to the full study: Peripheral blood samples were taken at initial diagnosis, before any treatment was given. TCR V-J signatures able to tell the groups apart were searched for in a discovery cohort of some 100 patients, of whom 43 had Graves' ophthalmopathy and roughly 59 had stable Graves' hyperthyroidism. An independent validation cohort of under 20 hyperthyroidism patients and 17 patients who later progressed to ophthalmopathy tested prospective prediction of ophthalmopathy. The 85 to 100 discovery patients were randomly split 7:3 into training and test sets. In several Graves' hyperthyroidism patients, the study also compared T-cell repertoires from thyroid tissue with T-cell repertoires from blood. After sampling, hyperthyroidism patients received methimazole starting at 30 mg daily, and ophthalmopathy patients received high-dose intravenous methylprednisolone. The paper describes TCR Vbeta CDR3 sequencing of 120 to 150 peripheral blood samples, made up of 43 ophthalmopathy patients, some 76 hyperthyroidism patients and 17 progressor patients. Overall study outcomes, separate from this receptor: In cross-validation, a model built on a 13 V-J signature told ophthalmopathy apart from stable hyperthyroidism with 85% to 90% sensitivity and around 81% specificity, and in testing the same model reached 80%/75%. Most expanded thyroid clonotypes (frequency above 0.001) were also detected in blood, a finding suggesting that blood repertoires may reflect thyroid immune responses. During validation, the model predicted progression to ophthalmopathy a median of about 5.9 months ahead of onset, with approximately 70% sensitivity and roughly 72% specificity. Sample size was not statistically predetermined, and blinding of investigators to group allocation was not performed.

The TCR beta CDR3 regions were amplified from the RNA transcripts. The first round of RT-PCR for the TCR CDR3 was performed with the HTBI primer set and the Qiagen OneStep RT-PCR kit. The libraries were constructed in a second round of multiplex PCR and then size-selected and purified. The libraries were sequenced on an Illumina HiSeq2000 using paired-end 100 bp reads. The study's processing was this. SOAPnuke was used to process the raw data, throwing out any read that contained adapters or uncalled bases, had a mean Phred below 15, or lacked an exact constant-primer or identifier match. COPE v1.2.5 was used to merge high-quality paired reads, and clonotypes were defined as unique nucleotide sequences. MiTCR v1.1 was used to align the clonotypes against IMGT TRBV, TRBD and TRBJ reference segments. The analysis included only V-J combinations with a frequency above 0.0001, which together covered around 99% of the repertoires. The TCS score was defined as F50 (clonal expansion) divided by E x V (chaos), with BLOSUM62-based TCRdist calculated between CDR3 peptides within each V-J. Welch's t-statistics and random forest reduced fewer than 600 V-J features to about 12, which were used in a naive Bayes classifier (R e1071). TCRdb trimmed the raw reads at Q25, called clones with MiXCR and kept productive beta chains. CDR3 protein sequences are deduplicated, and each keeps its most common genes and DNA. TCRdb, rather than the study authors, made the V and J calls. The sample table contains roughly 700,000 distinct CDR3 sequences; only one count was recorded for roughly 15% of them. 10% of the sample is taken by the ten largest.

Stable Graves' hyperthyroidism was defined as no progression to ophthalmopathy during 18 months of follow-up. Hyperthyroidism patients were aged 18 to 65 years and newly diagnosed, with disease duration of less than 2 months. Patients with uncontrolled infections, other autoimmune diseases, pregnancy or lactation were excluded. Diagnoses were based on clinical symptoms, serum thyroxine and TRAb, thyroid ultrasound and orbital computed tomography. Ficoll-Paque density gradient centrifugation was used to isolate PBMCs from about 10 ml of fresh peripheral blood. Total RNA was extracted using Trizol reagent, and RNA quality was assessed on an Agilent 2100 Bioanalyzer. The germline V gene (reference sequence) provides CDR1 LGHDT and CDR2 YNNKEL. Trimming takes 1 base off V and 8 bases off J; junction bases not matched to a gene: 8. Taken from cysteine to phenylalanine, the CDR3 has 15 residues. Of all the DNA, just the CDR3 is kept, 45 bases in frame from base 1.

Comment on this clonotype: What this receptor recognizes is not known. No quality values exist for individual bases; no much larger clone is one base distant.

The receptor chain draws on TRBV3-1 and TRBJ2-1, with 7 junctional bases fitting TRBD1. Input material: blood. This clonotype originated in a woman under 30 with Graves' hyperthyroidism. The CDR3 region: CASSQGDRAGYEQFF. The DNA sequence follows: TGTGCCAGCAGCCAAGGAGACAGGGCCGGGTATGAGCAGTTCTTC.